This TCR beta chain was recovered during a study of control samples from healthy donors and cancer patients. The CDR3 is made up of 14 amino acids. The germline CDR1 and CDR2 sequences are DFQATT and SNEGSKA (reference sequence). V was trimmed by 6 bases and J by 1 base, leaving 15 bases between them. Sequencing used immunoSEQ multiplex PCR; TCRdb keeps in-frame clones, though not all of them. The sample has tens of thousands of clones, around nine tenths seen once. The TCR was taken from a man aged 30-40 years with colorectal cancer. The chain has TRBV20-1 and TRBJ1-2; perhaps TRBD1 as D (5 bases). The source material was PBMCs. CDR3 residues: CSASITGVNYGYTF. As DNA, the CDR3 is TGCAGTGCCAGTATTACAGGAGTTAACTATGGCTACACCTTC.